This TCR beta chain stems from a study of blood T cell repertoires in COVID-19 (dated by TCRdb to about 2020). A note on the overall study: The collaborator samples originated in the United States, Italy and Spain and spanned the acute and convalescent phases of COVID-19. The prospective study material was composed of cDNA or gDNA derived from T cells, B-cell-depleted T cells, or PBMCs. The dataset comprised deeply sampled blood TCRbeta repertoires from subjects exposed to, actively infected with, or recovered from COVID-19. The repertoires were made available in a free public database intended to serve as a resource for research on the immune response to SARS-CoV-2. The samples were drawn from the first 160 participants of the ongoing ImmuneRACE study and from 1,254 subjects provided by 6 global collaborators. A de-identified subject ID, COVID-19 status, age in years and sex were almost always included in the sample metadata. HLA class I and class II types, where available, came from metadata supplied by the sample provider rather than from assay-based typing.

The immunoSEQ Assay, a bias-controlled multiplex PCR, was used to amplify TCRbeta CDR3 regions from genomic DNA. The authors' pipeline ran thus. Within the assay, amplification of reference gene primers was used to estimate how many nucleated cells each sample contained. To quantify the absolute abundance of each unique TCRbeta CDR3 rearrangement, sequence reads were collapsed and filtered. For each sample, productive Simpson clonality was calculated by taking the square root of Simpson's diversity index across productive rearrangements. TCRdb provides this immuneACCESS table in a form limited to in-frame rearrangements. Some clones are lacking; in checked studies, under half of them reflect an unresolved V gene, and why the rest are absent is not known. V, J and clone size are taken as reported in that table, and D and trimming were inferred from the DNA itself. The sample contains hundreds of thousands of clones, 75% to 90% of them found a single time. Just under 6.5% of the sample rests with the top ten.

From cysteine to phenylalanine, the CDR3 is 11 amino acids long. Only CDR3 DNA is held: 33 bases, read in frame from base 1. From a lookup of the germline V gene, CDR1 and CDR2 are MNHEY and SVGAGI. V is clipped by 2 bases and J by 15 bases, and the sequence between their germline boundaries is 11 bases long. For this clone: Its binding antigen is unknown. The sample holds no much larger clone one base away, and base qualities are not on file.

One collaborating source in Seattle enrolled patients while the patients were actively infected and followed the patients over time throughout the course of disease. Collaborating institutions collected whole blood in K2EDTA tubes following their own protocols. For TCRbeta analysis, collaborator samples were shipped as frozen whole blood, as isolated PBMCs, or as DNA extracted from either sample type. General findings and caveats noted by the study authors: The amount of clinical and demographic metadata varied by source and participant and was provided uncurated.

The rearrangement joined TRBV6-5 to TRBJ2-4, with TRBD1 perhaps the D gene, on 6 matching bases. The sequence derives from a woman in her fifties or sixties with COVID-19, enrolled during active disease. Material for sequencing was peripheral blood. The CDR3 protein: CASSYNRESYF. The DNA sequence reads TGTGCCAGCAGTTACAACAGGGAGTCGTACTTC.